This T cell receptor (beta chain) stems from a study of OX40 agonist ivuxolimab in advanced cancers. Regarding the study as a whole: At 0.1 to 3.0 mg/kg, CD4+ and CD8+ blood T cells expanded clonally by week 6.

Measured with immunoSEQ multiplex PCR; TCRdb has only the in-frame clones, and not every one. The sample lists more than 15,000 clones, around 70% occurring once. For this clone: The antigen is unknown.

Sample: CD4+ or CD8+ T cells sorted from blood, taken in a trial of the OX40 agonist ivuxolimab. The origin of this receptor is an adult with an advanced solid tumor such as melanoma, head and neck, liver or kidney cancer.

In DNA form, the CDR3 reads TGTGCCAGCAGCCTTGGACAGAAGGGGGGAAATGAGCAGTTCTTC. The encoded protein is CASSLGQKGGNEQFF. The rearrangement links TRBV7-9 to TRBJ2-1; possibly TRBD1 or TRBD2 for D (6 bases each). The germline CDR1 and CDR2 sequences are SEHNR and FQNEAQ (reference sequence). The CDR3 consists of 15 residues. Trimming stripped 5 bases from V and 7 bases from J, with 18 bases between.